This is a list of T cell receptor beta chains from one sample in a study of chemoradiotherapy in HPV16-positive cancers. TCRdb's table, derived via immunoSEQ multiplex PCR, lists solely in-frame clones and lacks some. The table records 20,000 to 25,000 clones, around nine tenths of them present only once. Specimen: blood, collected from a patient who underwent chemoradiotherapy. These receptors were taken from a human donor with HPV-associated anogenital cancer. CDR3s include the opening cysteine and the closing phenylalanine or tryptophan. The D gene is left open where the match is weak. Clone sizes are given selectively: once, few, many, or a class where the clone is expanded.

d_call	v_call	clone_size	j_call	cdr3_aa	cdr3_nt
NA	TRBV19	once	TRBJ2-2	CASSTRTGLAGELFF	TGTGCCAGTAGTACCCGAACAGGGTTGGCCGGGGAGCTGTTTTTT
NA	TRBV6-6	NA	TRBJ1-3	CASSPPSGNTIYF	TGTGCCAGCAGCCCCCCCTCCGGAAACACCATATATTTT
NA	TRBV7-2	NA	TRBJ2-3	CASSLSRLADTQYF	TGTGCCAGCAGCTTATCAAGACTAGCAGATACGCAGTATTTT
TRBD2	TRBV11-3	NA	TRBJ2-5	CASSLDGTSQETQYF	TGTGCCAGCAGCTTAGATGGGACTAGCCAAGAGACCCAGTACTTC
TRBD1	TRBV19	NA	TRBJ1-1	CASSKTGGKNTEAFF	TGTGCCAGTAGTAAAACAGGGGGCAAGAACACTGAAGCTTTCTTT
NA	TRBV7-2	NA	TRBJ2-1	CASSLLVSGVNEQFF	TGTGCCAGCAGCTTATTGGTTAGTGGGGTTAATGAGCAGTTCTTC
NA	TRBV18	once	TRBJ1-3	CASSRGSSGNTIYF	TGTGCCAGCTCACGCGGAAGCTCTGGAAACACCATATATTTT
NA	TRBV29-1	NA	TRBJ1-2	CSVEDYRRSGAKTFNYGYTF	TGCAGCGTTGAAGATTATAGAAGGTCAGGAGCCAAAACCTTTAACTATGGCTACACCTTC
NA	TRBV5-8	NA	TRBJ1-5	CASSLDRVDQPQHF	TGTGCCAGCAGCCTTGACCGGGTGGATCAGCCCCAGCATTTT
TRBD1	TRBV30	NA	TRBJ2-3	CAWVRGGDTDTQYF	TGTGCCTGGGTAAGAGGGGGCGACACAGATACGCAGTATTTT
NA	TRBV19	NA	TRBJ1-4	CASSPSGRRGKLFF	TGTGCCAGTAGCCCCTCCGGCCGTCGGGGAAAACTGTTTTTT
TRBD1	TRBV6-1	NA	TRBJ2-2	CASRRTGGASGELFF	TGTGCCAGCAGACGGACAGGGGGCGCCTCCGGGGAGCTGTTTTTT
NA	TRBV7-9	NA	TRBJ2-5	CASSLVARETQYF	TGTGCCAGCAGCTTAGTAGCTAGAGAGACCCAGTACTTC
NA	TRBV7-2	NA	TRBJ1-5	CASSLAREDNQPQHF	TGTGCCAGCAGCTTAGCGAGGGAGGACAATCAGCCCCAGCATTTT
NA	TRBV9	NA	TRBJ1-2	CASSASIYGYTF	TGTGCCAGCAGCGCTTCAATCTATGGCTACACCTTC
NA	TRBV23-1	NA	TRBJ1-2	CASSPHGYYGYTF	TGCGCCAGCAGTCCTCACGGGTACTATGGCTACACCTTC
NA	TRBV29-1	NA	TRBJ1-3	CSVGTTLGNTIYF	TGCAGCGTTGGTACGACACTTGGAAACACCATATATTTT
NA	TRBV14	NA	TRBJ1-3	CASSQETGGNTIYF	TGTGCCAGCAGCCAAGAAACAGGGGGAAACACCATATATTTT
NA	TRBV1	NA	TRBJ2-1	CTSSQGGTSGGDNYQPYNEQFF	TGCACCAGCAGCCAAGGGGGGACTAGCGGGGGGGACAACTACCAACCGTACAATGAGCAGTTCTTC
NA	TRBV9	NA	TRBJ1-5	CASSVVGSLRQPQHF	TGTGCCAGCAGCGTAGTGGGATCCCTAAGGCAGCCCCAGCATTTT
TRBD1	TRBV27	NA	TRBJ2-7	CASSLDRRSYEQYF	TGTGCCAGCAGTTTGGACAGGCGCTCCTACGAGCAGTACTTC
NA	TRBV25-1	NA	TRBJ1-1	CASNKLGTDTEAFF	TGTGCCAGCAACAAGCTCGGAACCGACACTGAAGCTTTCTTT
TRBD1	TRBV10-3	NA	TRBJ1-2	CAISRDRDGYTF	TGTGCCATCAGCCGGGACAGGGATGGCTACACCTTC
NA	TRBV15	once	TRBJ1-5	CATSRVWGRGQPQHF	TGTGCCACCAGCAGAGTATGGGGAAGGGGTCAGCCCCAGCATTTT
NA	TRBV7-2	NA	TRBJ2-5	CASSFGSTDQETQYF	TGTGCCAGCAGCTTCGGATCGACAGACCAAGAGACCCAGTACTTC
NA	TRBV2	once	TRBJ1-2	CASSESGTDYGYTF	TGTGCCAGCAGTGAATCCGGGACTGACTATGGCTACACCTTC
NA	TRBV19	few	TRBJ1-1	CASSRLGEAFF	TGTGCCAGTAGTAGGCTTGGGGAAGCTTTCTTT
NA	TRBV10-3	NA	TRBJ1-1	CAISEDSSTTEAFF	TGTGCCATCAGTGAGGACAGTTCGACAACTGAAGCTTTCTTT
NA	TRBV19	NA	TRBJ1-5	CASSIEVGAPQHF	TGTGCCAGTAGTATCGAAGTGGGAGCCCCCCAGCATTTT
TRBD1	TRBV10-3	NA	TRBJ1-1	CAITKRTGIETEAFF	TGTGCCATCACAAAACGGACAGGGATCGAGACTGAAGCTTTCTTT
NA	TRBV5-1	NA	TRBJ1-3	CASSPLVSDTIYF	TGCGCCAGCAGCCCCCTAGTCTCGGACACCATATATTTT
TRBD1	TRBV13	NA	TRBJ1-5	CASSYTRQGEGGNQPQHF	TGTGCCAGCAGCTACACTCGACAGGGGGAGGGGGGCAATCAGCCCCAGCATTTT
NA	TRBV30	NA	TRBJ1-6	CAWSLTGVGSPLHF	TGTGCCTGGTCCCTAACGGGGGTCGGATCACCCCTCCACTTT
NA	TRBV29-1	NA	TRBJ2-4	CSVATRLAKNIQYF	TGCAGCGTTGCCACGCGTCTAGCCAAAAACATTCAGTACTTC
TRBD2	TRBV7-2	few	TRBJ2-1	CASRKTSGGARNEQFF	TGTGCCAGCAGGAAAACTAGCGGGGGGGCGAGGAATGAGCAGTTCTTC
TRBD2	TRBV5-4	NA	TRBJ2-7	CASRRTSGGAGEQYF	TGTGCCAGCAGGCGGACTAGCGGGGGGGCGGGCGAGCAGTACTTC
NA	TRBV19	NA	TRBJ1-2	CASSTSTPYGYTF	TGTGCCAGTAGTACGTCGACTCCCTATGGCTACACCTTC
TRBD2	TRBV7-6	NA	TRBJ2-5	CASSLVSGGMGETQYF	TGTGCCAGCAGCTTAGTTAGCGGGGGGATGGGAGAGACCCAGTACTTC
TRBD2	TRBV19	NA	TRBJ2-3	CASSIDGGTDTQYF	TGTGCCAGTAGTATCGACGGGGGGACAGATACGCAGTATTTT
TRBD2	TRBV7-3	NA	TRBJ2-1	CASSLTTSGGGYEQFF	TGTGCCAGCAGCTTAACTACTAGCGGGGGGGGCTATGAGCAGTTCTTC
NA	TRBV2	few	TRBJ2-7	CASSEAAGSSYEQYF	TGTGCCAGCAGTGAAGCGGCAGGGTCTTCCTACGAGCAGTACTTC
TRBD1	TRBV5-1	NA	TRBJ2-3	CASSATGTGASDTQYF	TGCGCCAGCAGCGCTACCGGGACAGGGGCTTCAGATACGCAGTATTTT